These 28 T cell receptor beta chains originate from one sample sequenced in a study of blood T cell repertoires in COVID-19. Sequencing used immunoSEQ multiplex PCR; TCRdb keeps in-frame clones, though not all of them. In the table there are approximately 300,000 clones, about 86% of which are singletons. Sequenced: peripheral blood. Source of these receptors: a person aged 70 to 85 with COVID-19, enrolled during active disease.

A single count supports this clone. The CDR3 DNA reads TGCAGCGTTGAAGTTACGCTGGTTGGTGAGACAGAGAGTAATTCACCCCTCCACTTT. The encoded protein is CSVEVTLVGETESNSPLHF. The rearrangement links TRBV29-1 to TRBJ1-6, with D possibly TRBD1 on 5 matching bases. This CDR3 is 19 amino acids long. Germline V gene lookup returns CDR1 SQVTM and CDR2 ANQGSEA. The V and J ends lost 1 base and 6 bases respectively, with 25 bases between them.

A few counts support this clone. CDR3 DNA: TGTGCCTGGAGGGCGGGACAGTCCCCCACTAATGAAAAACTGTTTTTT. Translation gives CAWRAGQSPTNEKLFF. The chain is built from TRBV30 and TRBJ1-4, with 7 bases identical to TRBD1. Losses at the gene ends were 3 bases for V and 2 bases for J; bases not matched to a gene: 9. The germline V gene encodes CDR1 GTSNPN and CDR2 SVGIG (reference sequence). The length of the CDR3 is 16 residues.

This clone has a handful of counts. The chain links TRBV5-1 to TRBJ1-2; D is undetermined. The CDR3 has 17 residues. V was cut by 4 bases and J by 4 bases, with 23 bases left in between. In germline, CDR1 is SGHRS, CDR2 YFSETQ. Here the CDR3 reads CASSLEPRSTGSYGYTF. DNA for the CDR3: TGCGCCAGCAGCCTGGAGCCCCGGTCGACGGGAAGCTATGGCTACACCTTC.

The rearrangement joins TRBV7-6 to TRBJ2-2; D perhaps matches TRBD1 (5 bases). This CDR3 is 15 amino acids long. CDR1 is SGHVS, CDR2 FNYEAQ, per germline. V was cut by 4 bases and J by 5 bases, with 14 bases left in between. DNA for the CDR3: TGTGCCAGCAGCTGGGGCCGTGGTGGGACCGGGGAGCTGTTTTTT. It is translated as CASSWGRGGTGELFF.

The CDR3 DNA sequence: TGTGCCATCAGGTGGACGGGGGCGAACACCGGGGAGCTGTTTTTT. This encodes CAIRWTGANTGELFF. The rearrangement links TRBV10-3 to TRBJ2-2; D is perhaps TRBD2 (6 bases). Trimming shortened V by 6 bases and J by 0 bases, and 11 bases separated the two germline ends. The CDR3 spans 15 residues. CDR1 and CDR2 from the germline V gene are ENHRY and SYGVKD.

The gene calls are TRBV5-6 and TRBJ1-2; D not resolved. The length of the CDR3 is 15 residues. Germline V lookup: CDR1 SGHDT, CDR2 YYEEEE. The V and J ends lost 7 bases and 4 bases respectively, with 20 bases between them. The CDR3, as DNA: TGTGCCAGCGCGGGCTCCCCGACTCTCGGCTATGGCTACACCTTC. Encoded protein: CASAGSPTLGYGYTF.

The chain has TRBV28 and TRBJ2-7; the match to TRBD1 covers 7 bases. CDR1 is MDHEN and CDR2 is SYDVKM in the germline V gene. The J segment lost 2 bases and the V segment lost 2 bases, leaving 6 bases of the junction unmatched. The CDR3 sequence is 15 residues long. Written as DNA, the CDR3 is TGTGCCAGCAGTTTAGGTGGGACAGTTCCCTACGAGCAGTACTTC. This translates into CASSLGGTVPYEQYF. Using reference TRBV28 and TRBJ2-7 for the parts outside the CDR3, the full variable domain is DVKVTQSSRYLVKRTGEKVFLECVQDMDHENMFWYRQDPGLGLRLIYFSYDVKMKEKGDIPEGYSVSREKKERFSLILESASTNQTSMYLCASSLGGTVPYEQYFGPGTRLTVT.

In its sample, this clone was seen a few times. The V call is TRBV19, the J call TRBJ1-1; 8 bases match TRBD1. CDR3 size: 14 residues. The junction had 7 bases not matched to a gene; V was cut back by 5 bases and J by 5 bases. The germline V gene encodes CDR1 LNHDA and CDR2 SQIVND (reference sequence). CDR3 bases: TGTGCCAGTAGTTTACAGGGGGGCCGGACTGAAGCTTTCTTT. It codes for CASSLQGGRTEAFF.

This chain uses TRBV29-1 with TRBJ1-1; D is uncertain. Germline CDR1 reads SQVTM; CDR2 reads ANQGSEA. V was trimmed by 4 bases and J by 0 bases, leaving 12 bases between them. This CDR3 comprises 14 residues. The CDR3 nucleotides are TGCAGCGTTGGGAGTGTTCCCTTGAACACTGAAGCTTTCTTT. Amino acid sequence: CSVGSVPLNTEAFF.

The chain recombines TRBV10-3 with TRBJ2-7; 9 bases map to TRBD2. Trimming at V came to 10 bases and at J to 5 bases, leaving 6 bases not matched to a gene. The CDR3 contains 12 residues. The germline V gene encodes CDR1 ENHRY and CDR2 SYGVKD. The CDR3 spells CATGTSLNEQYF. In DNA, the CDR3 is TGTGCCACCGGGACTAGCCTCAACGAGCAGTACTTC.

CDR3: CASSPTDRGHYLGEAFF. Here the CDR3 DNA reads TGTGCCAGCAGCCCAACGGACAGGGGCCATTACTTGGGTGAAGCTTTCTTT. The chain employs TRBV3-1 (or the pseudogene TRBV3-2) and TRBJ1-1; 9 bases match TRBD1. The CDR3 spans 17 residues. Trimming took 4 bases from V and 7 from J; bases not matched to a gene: 16. The germline V gene has CDR1 LGHDT and CDR2 YNNKEL (reference sequence).

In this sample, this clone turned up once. The CDR3 loop is CASSRDRGPQETQYF. The CDR3, as DNA: TGTGCCAGCAGCCGAGACAGGGGCCCCCAAGAGACCCAGTACTTC. The chain links TRBV5-8 to TRBJ2-5; 8 bases line up with TRBD1. Losses at the gene ends were 4 bases for V and 1 base for J; bases not matched to a gene: 6. Per the germline V gene, CDR1 is SGHTS and CDR2 is YDEGEE. The CDR3 loop spans 15 amino acids.

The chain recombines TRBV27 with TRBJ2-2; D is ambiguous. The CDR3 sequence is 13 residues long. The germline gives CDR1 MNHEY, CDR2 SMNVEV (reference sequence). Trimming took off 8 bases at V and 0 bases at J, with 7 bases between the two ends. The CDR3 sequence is CASLDTNTGELFF. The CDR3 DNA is TGTGCCAGCCTAGATACGAACACCGGGGAGCTGTTTTTT.

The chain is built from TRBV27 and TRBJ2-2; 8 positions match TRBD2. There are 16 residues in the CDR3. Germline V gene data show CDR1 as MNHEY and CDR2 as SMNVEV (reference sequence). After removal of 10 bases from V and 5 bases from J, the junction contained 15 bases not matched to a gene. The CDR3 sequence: CAKLTAGGSLTGELFF. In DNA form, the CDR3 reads TGTGCCAAACTCACTGCGGGGGGTAGTTTGACCGGGGAGCTGTTTTTT.

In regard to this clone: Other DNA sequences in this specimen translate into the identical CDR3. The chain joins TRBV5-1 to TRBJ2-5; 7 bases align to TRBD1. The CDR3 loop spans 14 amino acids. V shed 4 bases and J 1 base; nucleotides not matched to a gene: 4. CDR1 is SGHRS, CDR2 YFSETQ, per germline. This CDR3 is CASSPGTAQETQYF. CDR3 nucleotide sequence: TGCGCCAGCAGCCCGGGGACAGCCCAAGAGACCCAGTACTTC.

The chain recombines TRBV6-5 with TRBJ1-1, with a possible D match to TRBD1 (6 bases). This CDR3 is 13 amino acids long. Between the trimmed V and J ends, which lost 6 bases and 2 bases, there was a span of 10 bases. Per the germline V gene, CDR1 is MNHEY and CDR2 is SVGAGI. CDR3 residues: CASRVGGNTEAFF. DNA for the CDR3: TGTGCCAGCAGGGTAGGGGGAAACACTGAAGCTTTCTTT.

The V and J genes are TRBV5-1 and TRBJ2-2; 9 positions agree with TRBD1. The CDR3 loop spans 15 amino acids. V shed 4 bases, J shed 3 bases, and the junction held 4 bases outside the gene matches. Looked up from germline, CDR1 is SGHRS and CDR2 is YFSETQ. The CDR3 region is CASSRTGADTGELFF. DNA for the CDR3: TGCGCCAGCAGCAGGACAGGGGCCGACACCGGGGAGCTGTTTTTT.

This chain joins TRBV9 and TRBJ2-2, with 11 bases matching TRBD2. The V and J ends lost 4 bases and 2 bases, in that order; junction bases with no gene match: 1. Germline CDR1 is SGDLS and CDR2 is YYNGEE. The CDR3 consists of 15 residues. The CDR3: CASSTSGGNTGELFF. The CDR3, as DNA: TGTGCCAGCAGCACTAGCGGGGGAAACACCGGGGAGCTGTTTTTT.

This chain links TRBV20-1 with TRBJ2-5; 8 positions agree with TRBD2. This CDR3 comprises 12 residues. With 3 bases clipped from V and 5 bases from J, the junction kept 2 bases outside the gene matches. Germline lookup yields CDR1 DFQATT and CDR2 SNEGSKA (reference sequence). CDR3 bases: TGCAGTGCTAGTGTAGCGGGGGAGACCCAGTACTTC. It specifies CSASVAGETQYF.

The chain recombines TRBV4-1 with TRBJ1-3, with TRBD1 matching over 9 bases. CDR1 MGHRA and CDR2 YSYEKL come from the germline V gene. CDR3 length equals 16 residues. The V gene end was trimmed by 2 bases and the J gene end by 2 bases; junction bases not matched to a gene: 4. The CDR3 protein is CASSQTGTGTGNTIYF. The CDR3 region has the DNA TGCGCCAGCAGCCAAACCGGGACAGGGACTGGAAACACCATATATTTT.

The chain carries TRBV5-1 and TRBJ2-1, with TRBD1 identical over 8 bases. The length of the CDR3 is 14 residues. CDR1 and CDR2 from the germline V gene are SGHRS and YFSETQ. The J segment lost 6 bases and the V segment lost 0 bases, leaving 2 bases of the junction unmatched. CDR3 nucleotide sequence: TGCGCCAGCAGCTTGGTCGGGACAGGCAATGAGCAGTTCTTC. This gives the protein CASSLVGTGNEQFF. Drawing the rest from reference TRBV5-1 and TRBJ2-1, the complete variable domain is KAGVTQTPRYLIKTRGQQVTLSCSPISGHRSVSWYQQTPGQGLQFLFEYFSETQRNKGNFPGRFSGRQFSNSRSEMNVSTLELGDSALYLCASSLVGTGNEQFFGPGTRLTVL.

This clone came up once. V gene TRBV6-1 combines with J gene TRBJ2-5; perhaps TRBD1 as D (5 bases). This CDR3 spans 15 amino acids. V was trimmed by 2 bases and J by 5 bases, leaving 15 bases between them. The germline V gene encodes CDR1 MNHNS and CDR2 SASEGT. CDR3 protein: CASSEWQGQSETQYF. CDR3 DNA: TGTGCCAGCAGTGAATGGCAGGGCCAATCCGAGACCCAGTACTTC.

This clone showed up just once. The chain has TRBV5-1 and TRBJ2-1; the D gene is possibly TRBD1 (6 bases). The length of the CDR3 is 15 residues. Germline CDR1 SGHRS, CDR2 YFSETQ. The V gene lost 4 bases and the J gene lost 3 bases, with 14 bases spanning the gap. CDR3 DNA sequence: TGCGCCAGCAGCACACAGGGTGCCCTCTACAATGAGCAGTTCTTC. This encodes CASSTQGALYNEQFF.

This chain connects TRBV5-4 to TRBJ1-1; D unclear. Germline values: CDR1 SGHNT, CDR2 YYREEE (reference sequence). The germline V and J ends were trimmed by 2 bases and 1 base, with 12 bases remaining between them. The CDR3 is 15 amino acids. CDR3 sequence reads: CASSFYGEANTEAFF. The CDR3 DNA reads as TGTGCCAGCAGCTTTTACGGGGAAGCGAACACTGAAGCTTTCTTT. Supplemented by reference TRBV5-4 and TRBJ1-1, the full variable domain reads ETGVTQSPTHLIKTRGQQVTLRCSSQSGHNTVSWYQQALGQGPQFIFQYYREEENGRGNFPPRFSGLQFPNYSSELNVNALELDDSALYLCASSFYGEANTEAFFGQGTRLTVV.

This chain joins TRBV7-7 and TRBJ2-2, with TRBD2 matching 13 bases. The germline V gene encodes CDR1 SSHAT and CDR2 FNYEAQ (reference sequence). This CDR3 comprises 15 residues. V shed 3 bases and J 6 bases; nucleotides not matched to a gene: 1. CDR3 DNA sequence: TGTGCCAGCAGCTTCGGACTAGCGGGAGCCGGGGAGCTGTTTTTT. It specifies CASSFGLAGAGELFF.

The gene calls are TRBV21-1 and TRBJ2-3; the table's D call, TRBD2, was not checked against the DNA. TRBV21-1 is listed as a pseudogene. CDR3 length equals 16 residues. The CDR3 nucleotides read TGTGCCAGCAGCAAAGCGCTTCGGGAGGGTACAGATACGCAGTATTTT. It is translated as CASSKALREGTDTQYF.

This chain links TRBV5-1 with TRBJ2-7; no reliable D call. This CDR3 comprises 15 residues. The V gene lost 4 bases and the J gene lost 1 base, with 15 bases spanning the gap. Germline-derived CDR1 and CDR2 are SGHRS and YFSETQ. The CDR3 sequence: CASSTYSLPSYEQYF. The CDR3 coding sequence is TGCGCCAGCAGCACCTATAGCCTACCGTCCTACGAGCAGTACTTC.

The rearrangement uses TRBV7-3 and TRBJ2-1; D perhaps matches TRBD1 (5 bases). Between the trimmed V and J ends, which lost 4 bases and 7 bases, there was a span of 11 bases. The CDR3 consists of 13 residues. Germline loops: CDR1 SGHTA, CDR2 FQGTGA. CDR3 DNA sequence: TGTGCCAGCAGCTCAGGGTGGACAAATGAGCAGTTCTTC. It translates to CASSSGWTNEQFF.